The 25 T cell receptor beta chains given below trace back to one sample, sequenced in a study of OX40 agonist ivuxolimab in advanced cancers. Generated by immunoSEQ multiplex PCR, the TCRdb table keeps only in-frame clones and is missing some. Of 70,000 to 90,000 clones detected, about 82% appear once; the ten largest clones hold around 1.7%. Sequencing used CD4+ or CD8+ T cells sorted from blood, obtained in a trial of the OX40 agonist ivuxolimab. The receptors derive from an adult with an advanced solid tumor such as melanoma, head and neck, liver or kidney cancer.

This chain uses TRBV7-9 with TRBJ2-5; D is undetermined. Germline V CDR1 and CDR2: SEHNR, FQNEAQ (reference sequence). The CDR3 contains 13 residues. V shed 5 bases and J shed 10 bases, with 17 bases lying between them. For the CDR3, the DNA is TGTGCCAGCAGCCCCGAGAAAGGAAGCAACCAGTACTTC. It translates to CASSPEKGSNQYF.

The V call is TRBV7-2, the J call TRBJ1-2, with TRBD1 matching over 9 bases. The J segment lost 4 bases and the V segment lost 0 bases, leaving 15 bases of the junction unmatched. Germline V gives CDR1 SGHTA, CDR2 FQGNSA. This CDR3 spans 19 amino acids. The CDR3 reads CASSLARKPGQGFSYGYTF. Written as DNA, the CDR3 is TGTGCCAGCAGCTTAGCCCGAAAACCGGGACAGGGCTTTTCCTATGGCTACACCTTC.

V usage is TRBV9 and J usage is TRBJ1-1; 10 bases line up with TRBD1. The CDR3 covers 16 residues. V shed 3 bases, J shed 4 bases, and the junction held 9 bases outside the gene matches. CDR1 is SGDLS, CDR2 YYNGEE, per germline. As DNA, the CDR3 is TGTGCCAGCAGCGACCTAGACAGGGGGCAAGTCACTGAAGCTTTCTTT. Translated, it gives CASSDLDRGQVTEAFF. The complete variable domain, with remaining parts taken from reference TRBV9 and TRBJ1-1, reads DSGVTQTPKHLITATGQRVTLRCSPRSGDLSVYWYQQSLDQGLQFLIQYYNGEERAKGNILERFSAQQFPDLHSELNLSSLELGDSALYFCASSDLDRGQVTEAFFGQGTRLTVV.

The chain combines TRBV18 with TRBJ1-4; the D gene is possibly TRBD1 (5 bases). Germline loops: CDR1 KGHSH, CDR2 LQKENI. The CDR3 length is 15 residues. Trimming left V 5 bases short and J 8 bases short, with 18 bases between. CDR3 in amino acids: CASSSRDGGSEKLFF. CDR3 DNA sequence: TGTGCCAGCTCATCCAGGGACGGCGGAAGCGAAAAACTGTTTTTT.

The genes are TRBV5-1 and TRBJ2-5; D perhaps matches TRBD1 (7 bases). Germline V gives CDR1 SGHRS, CDR2 YFSETQ. The CDR3 loop spans 15 amino acids. V was shortened by 2 bases and J by 2 bases, with 13 bases between the two germline ends. The CDR3 is CASSLSGGQQETQYF. CDR3 in DNA: TGCGCCAGCAGCTTATCCGGGGGACAGCAAGAGACCCAGTACTTC. Complete variable domain (other parts from reference TRBV5-1 and TRBJ2-5): KAGVTQTPRYLIKTRGQQVTLSCSPISGHRSVSWYQQTPGQGLQFLFEYFSETQRNKGNFPGRFSGRQFSNSRSEMNVSTLELGDSALYLCASSLSGGQQETQYFGPGTRLLVL.

V usage is TRBV9 and J usage is TRBJ2-1, with D possibly matching TRBD2 (5 bases). The germline V gene has CDR1 SGDLS and CDR2 YYNGEE. Trimming pared 0 bases from V and 9 bases from J, leaving 13 bases between. CDR3 length: 14 residues. CDR3 protein: CASSVGNPAGEQFF. CDR3 bases: TGTGCCAGCAGCGTAGGAAATCCCGCGGGTGAGCAGTTCTTC.

This sequence joins TRBV4-3 and TRBJ1-3; D is uncertain. The CDR3 has 13 residues. V was trimmed by 4 bases and J by 4 bases, leaving 8 bases between them. CDR1 and CDR2 from the germline V gene are LGHNA and YSLEER. In nucleotides, the CDR3 is TGCGCCAGCAGCCTTAACATAGGAAACACCATATATTTT. This sequence encodes CASSLNIGNTIYF.

V usage is TRBV11-2 and J usage is TRBJ2-7, with TRBD1 as a possible D gene (6 bases). V was cut by 3 bases and J by 3 bases, with 15 bases left in between. CDR3 size: 15 residues. Germline V gene data show CDR1 as SGHAT and CDR2 as FQNNGV. The CDR3 DNA reads as TGTGCCAGCAGCTTTAACACAGGGACGGGCTACGAGCAGTACTTC. Translated, it gives CASSFNTGTGYEQYF.

The table lists this clone with a count of one. The chain employs TRBV11-2 and TRBJ2-7, with D unclear. Trimming took off 4 bases at V and 6 bases at J, with 28 bases between the two ends. The CDR3 contains 18 residues. Germline-derived CDR1 and CDR2 are SGHAT and FQNNGV. Here the CDR3 reads CASSSDPYCTPSYCEQYF. Here the CDR3 DNA reads TGTGCCAGCAGCTCAGACCCCTACTGTACCCCATCGTATTGCGAGCAGTACTTC.

The CDR3 bases are TGTGCCCGCAGGACAGGGGCTAGCTATGGCTACACCTTC. Translated, it gives CARRTGASYGYTF. The rearrangement uses TRBV30 and TRBJ1-2; TRBD1 matches 9 bases. The CDR3 is 13 amino acids. The germline V gene encodes CDR1 GTSNPN and CDR2 SVGIG (reference sequence). The trim removed 8 bases at V and 4 bases at J, leaving 8 bases unmatched.

This clone was picked up one time. The chain's CDR3 is CAWSPRGAGELFF. DNA of the CDR3: TGTGCCTGGAGCCCTAGGGGGGCCGGGGAGCTGTTTTTT. This chain uses TRBV30 with TRBJ2-2; the D call may be TRBD1 or TRBD2 (6 bases each). The CDR3 is made up of 13 amino acids. Germline CDR1 and CDR2: GTSNPN and SVGIG (reference sequence). The V end was cut by 3 bases, the J end by 6 bases, with 11 bases between.

This chain joins TRBV19 and TRBJ2-7, with 12 bases that match TRBD1. Germline V CDR1 and CDR2: LNHDA, SQIVND (reference sequence). The CDR3 consists of 15 residues. V lost 9 bases and J lost 2; bases outside the gene matches: 8. Here the CDR3 reads CASSGGTGGPYEQYF. CDR3 DNA sequence: TGTGCCAGCTCCGGCGGGACAGGGGGCCCCTACGAGCAGTACTTC.

The gene calls are TRBV6-1 and TRBJ1-2; D is perhaps TRBD1 (5 bases). Between the trimmed V and J ends, which lost 5 bases and 9 bases, there was a span of 19 bases. This CDR3 has 14 residues. In germline, CDR1 is MNHNS, CDR2 SASEGT. Written as DNA, the CDR3 is TGTGCCAGCAGTAACCGGGCTCAAATGGGACGCTACACCTTC. Its protein product is CASSNRAQMGRYTF.

The V and J genes are TRBV11-2 and TRBJ1-1; D gene unclear. The germline CDR1 and CDR2 sequences are SGHAT and FQNNGV. The CDR3 totals 14 residues. Trimming cost V 4 bases and J 1 base, with 10 bases left between them. The CDR3 nucleotides read TGTGCCAGCAGCTGGAGGACGGCGAACACTGAAGCTTTCTTT. This translates into CASSWRTANTEAFF. Full variable domain (rest looked up from reference TRBV11-2 and TRBJ1-1): EAGVAQSPRYKIIEKRQSVAFWCNPISGHATLYWYQQILGQGPKLLIQFQNNGVVDDSQLPKDRFSAERLKGVDSTLKIQPAKLEDSAVYLCASSWRTANTEAFFGQGTRLTVV.

This clone was counted only a few times. V is TRBV15 and J is TRBJ1-1; 9 bases match TRBD1. The CDR3 has 15 amino acids. V dropped 2 bases and J dropped 2; count of bases not matched to a gene: 3. Germline CDR1 reads LNHNV; CDR2 reads YYDKDF (reference sequence). This chain's CDR3 is CATSRMTGGNTEAFF. The CDR3 coding sequence is TGTGCCACCAGCAGAATGACAGGGGGAAACACTGAAGCTTTCTTT. Drawing the rest from reference TRBV15 and TRBJ1-1, the complete variable domain is DAMVIQNPRYQVTQFGKPVTLSCSQTLNHNVMYWYQQKSSQAPKLLFHYYDKDFNNEADTPDNFQSRRPNTSFCFLDIRSPGLGDTAMYLCATSRMTGGNTEAFFGQGTRLTVV.

The chain employs TRBV2 and TRBJ1-1; 8 bases match TRBD1. The V and J ends lost 4 bases and 11 bases, in that order; junction bases with no gene match: 3. The CDR3 loop spans 11 amino acids. Germline V gives CDR1 SNHLY, CDR2 FYNNEI. The CDR3 DNA reads as TGTGCCAGCAGTGGCAGGGGGCACGCTTTCTTT. This gives the protein CASSGRGHAFF.

This clone was seen a handful of times. The rearrangement links TRBV10-3 to TRBJ2-7; 8 bases fit TRBD1. Looked up from germline, CDR1 is ENHRY and CDR2 is SYGVKD. The J segment lost 3 bases and the V segment lost 7 bases, leaving 2 bases of the junction unmatched. The CDR3 runs to 12 residues. CDR3 protein: CAIKTGDYEQYF. CDR3 nucleotide sequence: TGTGCCATCAAGACAGGGGACTACGAGCAGTACTTC.

CDR3 sequence reads: CASGRRGGKAEAFF. The CDR3 coding sequence is TGTGCCAGCGGCCGACGAGGGGGAAAGGCTGAAGCTTTCTTT. V usage is TRBV28 and J usage is TRBJ1-1, with TRBD1 as a possible D gene (6 bases). Trimming left V 8 bases short and J 6 bases short, with 19 bases between. Germline CDR1 MDHEN, CDR2 SYDVKM. The CDR3 has 14 amino acids.

This clone was observed a few times. The chain couples TRBV28 to TRBJ1-1; no clear D gene. The CDR3 consists of 12 residues. V was cut by 3 bases and J by 7 bases, with 9 bases left in between. Germline V gene data show CDR1 as MDHEN and CDR2 as SYDVKM. CDR3 sequence: CASSFGESEAFF. CDR3 nucleotide sequence: TGTGCCAGCAGTTTTGGTGAAAGTGAAGCTTTCTTT.

The chain links TRBV5-1 to TRBJ1-1, with D tentatively TRBD1 (6 bases). In germline, CDR1 is SGHRS, CDR2 YFSETQ. The ends were cut back, 0 bases at V and 4 bases at J, with 13 bases in the middle. There are 15 residues in the CDR3. CDR3 sequence reads: CASSLAARGFTEAFF. CDR3 sequence (DNA): TGCGCCAGCAGCTTGGCCGCTAGGGGGTTCACTGAAGCTTTCTTT.

The CDR3 sequence: CSGAPFPGRASSTDTQYF. CDR3 DNA sequence: TGCAGCGGAGCTCCTTTTCCAGGGAGGGCGTCCAGCACAGATACGCAGTATTTT. The chain links TRBV29-1 to TRBJ2-3, with 7 bases identical to TRBD2. CDR1 and CDR2 (germline): SQVTM, ANQGSEA. The length of the CDR3 is 18 residues. Unmatched junction bases numbered 19, after V lost 7 bases and J lost 0 bases.

The chain's CDR3 is CASSLGQPEGKLFF. DNA for the CDR3: TGTGCCAGCAGCCTGGGACAGCCCGAGGGGAAACTGTTTTTT. The V gene is TRBV11-2, the J gene TRBJ1-4; 7 nucleotides line up with TRBD1. Germline V CDR1 and CDR2: SGHAT, FQNNGV. The CDR3 contains 14 residues. The J segment lost 11 bases and the V segment lost 5 bases, leaving 11 bases of the junction unmatched. The full variable domain, rest sourced from reference TRBV11-2 and TRBJ1-4, is EAGVAQSPRYKIIEKRQSVAFWCNPISGHATLYWYQQILGQGPKLLIQFQNNGVVDDSQLPKDRFSAERLKGVDSTLKIQPAKLEDSAVYLCASSLGQPEGKLFFGSGTQLSVL.

The chain has TRBV30 and TRBJ1-4; possibly TRBD1 for D (5 bases). The V gene's germline CDR1 is GTSNPN and CDR2 SVGIG (reference sequence). The CDR3 loop spans 15 amino acids. V shed 0 bases and J shed 3 bases, with 11 bases lying between them. The CDR3 sequence is CAWSVYGASNEKLFF. The CDR3 nucleotides read TGTGCCTGGAGTGTATACGGGGCGTCTAATGAAAAACTGTTTTTT.

This clone is a singleton in its sample. In nucleotides, the CDR3 is TGCGCCAGCAGCTGGCAAATGACAGGAGCTGGAAACACCATATATTTT. Translating gives CASSWQMTGAGNTIYF. The chain links TRBV5-1 to TRBJ1-3, with D perhaps matching TRBD1 (6 bases). The ends were cut back, 3 bases at V and 2 bases at J, with 15 bases in the middle. Per germline, CDR1 SGHRS and CDR2 YFSETQ. CDR3 size: 16 residues. Full variable domain (rest looked up from reference TRBV5-1 and TRBJ1-3): KAGVTQTPRYLIKTRGQQVTLSCSPISGHRSVSWYQQTPGQGLQFLFEYFSETQRNKGNFPGRFSGRQFSNSRSEMNVSTLELGDSALYLCASSWQMTGAGNTIYFGEGSWLTVV.

The J gene is TRBJ2-1, the V gene TRBV5-1, with 14 positions matching TRBD2. The germline V gene encodes CDR1 SGHRS and CDR2 YFSETQ. Trimming cost V 4 bases and J 4 bases; bases outside gene matches: 13. The CDR3 runs 19 residues. The CDR3 protein is CASSPDSGTSGSFYNEQFF. The CDR3 bases are TGCGCCAGCAGCCCCGACTCCGGGACTAGCGGGAGTTTTTACAATGAGCAGTTCTTC.